This T cell receptor beta chain was recorded in a study of early stage breast cancer tumors. Study summary: Most invasive tumors, about 75% of the 16, were ER+/PR+/HER2-. Each sample averaged roughly 10-fold read coverage.

As for this clone: Its antigen remains unidentified.

Whole-study findings and limits: Most shared enriched TCRB sequences were commonly generated ones. Tumor and normal breast were distinguished via blood comparison in 14 of 16 patients.

The table came from immunoSEQ multiplex PCR; TCRdb's copy has only in-frame clones and leaves some out. This sample has 45,000 to 60,000 clones; 75% to 95% occur once, and the top ten carry around 5%. CDR1 and CDR2 from the germline V gene are LNHDA and SQIVND (reference sequence). The CDR3 consists of 12 residues. V lost 6 bases to trimming and J lost 5 bases, with 10 bases between them. The chain has TRBV19 and TRBJ2-5; a possible D gene is TRBD2 (5 bases). The source material was blood. The source is a person aged 65 to 85 with breast cancer. CDR3 residues: CASRSSLETQYF. The CDR3 DNA follows: TGTGCCAGTAGATCTAGCCTTGAGACCCAGTACTTC.